This section outlines one T cell receptor (beta chain) sequence together with its context. There is no known antigen for this receptor. Base qualities are not at hand, and no much larger clone is one base apart. From its cysteine to its phenylalanine, the CDR3 spans 13 amino acids. Only the CDR3 DNA is retained, 39 bases long and in frame from the first base. The germline V and J ends show losses of 6 bases and 8 bases respectively, and no gene match explains 6 bases of the junction. The sample is drawn from a study of blood T cell repertoires in COVID-19 (dated by TCRdb to the early 2020s). With regard to the full study: Samples from collaborators originated in the United States, Italy and Spain and spanned both the acute and convalescent phases of COVID-19. The material from the prospective study consisted of cDNA or gDNA derived from T cells, B-cell-depleted T cells, or PBMCs. Deeply sampled blood TCRbeta repertoires from subjects exposed to, actively infected with, or recovered from COVID-19 were included in the dataset. The repertoires were made available in a free public database intended to serve as a resource for research on the immune response to SARS-CoV-2. The samples were drawn from the first 160 participants of the ongoing ImmuneRACE study and from 1,254 subjects provided by 6 global collaborators. The sample metadata nearly always contained a de-identified subject ID, COVID-19 status, age in years and sex. HLA class I and class II types, where available, came from metadata supplied by the sample provider rather than from assay-based typing.

What the authors observed across the whole study: The amount of clinical and demographic metadata varied by source and participant and was provided uncurated.

The immunoSEQ Assay, a bias-controlled multiplex PCR, was used to amplify TCRbeta CDR3 regions from genomic DNA. From the authors' description of their analysis: Within the assay, amplification of reference gene primers was used to estimate how many nucleated cells each sample contained. To quantify the absolute abundance of each unique TCRbeta CDR3 rearrangement, sequence reads were collapsed and filtered. For each sample, productive Simpson clonality was calculated by taking the square root of Simpson's diversity index across productive rearrangements. Held by TCRdb, this immuneACCESS table contains in-frame sequences only and omits some clones. Under half of the omission traces to an unresolved V gene where checked; the cause of the rest is unknown. Clonal size and the V and J genes are those of that table, whereas D and trimming came from the DNA. The sample records some 200,000 clones, 88% of which are singletons. 15% to 20% of the sample is in the top ten clones.

At one collaborating source in Seattle, patients were enrolled during active infection and were followed longitudinally through the course of disease. Whole blood was collected in K2EDTA tubes by collaborating institutions according to the institutions' own protocols. For TCRbeta analysis, collaborators shipped samples in one of three forms: frozen whole blood, isolated PBMCs, or DNA extracted from either of those sample types. The chain is encoded by TRBV12-3 or TRBV12-4 joined to TRBJ1-4; TRBD1 agrees with 7 junctional bases. The clonotype was recovered from a middle-aged man with COVID-19, enrolled during active disease. What was sequenced was peripheral blood. CDR3 sequence: CASRFQGEEKLFF. The base sequence is TGTGCCAGCAGATTTCAGGGGGAGGAAAAACTGTTTTTT.